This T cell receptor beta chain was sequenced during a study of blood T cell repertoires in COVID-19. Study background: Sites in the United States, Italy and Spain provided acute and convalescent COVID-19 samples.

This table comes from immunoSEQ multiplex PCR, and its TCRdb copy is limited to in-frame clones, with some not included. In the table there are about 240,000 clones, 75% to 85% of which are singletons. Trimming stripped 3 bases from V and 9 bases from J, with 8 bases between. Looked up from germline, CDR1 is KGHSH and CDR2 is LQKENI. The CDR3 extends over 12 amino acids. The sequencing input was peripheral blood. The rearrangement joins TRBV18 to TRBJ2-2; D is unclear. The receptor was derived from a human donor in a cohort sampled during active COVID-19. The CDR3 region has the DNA TGTGCCAGCTCACCCCCTGCGCGGGAGCTGTTTTTT. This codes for CASSPPARELFF.